These 21 T cell receptor beta chains came from one sample sequenced in a study of T cell changes during pregnancy in multiple sclerosis. Only in-frame clones appear in the TCRdb table, and some are missing; sequencing was by immunoSEQ multiplex PCR. This sample has 30,000 or so clones, with roughly 87% found just once. The sequencing used CD8+ T cells from peripheral blood mononuclear cells, collected in the third trimester of pregnancy. Every receptor here comes from a female donor with multiple sclerosis, enrolled in a pregnancy study.

The chain joins TRBV30 to TRBJ2-7; 9 bases align to TRBD1. Per germline, CDR1 GTSNPN and CDR2 SVGIG (reference sequence). The CDR3 has 14 residues. Trimming took 2 bases from V and 2 from J; bases not matched to a gene: 4. DNA for the CDR3: TGTGCCTGGAGTCTCACAGGGGGCCCCTACGAGCAGTACTTC. It translates to CAWSLTGGPYEQYF.

The chain has TRBV15 and TRBJ1-4; D remains unclear. Trimming shortened V by 3 bases and J by 0 bases, and 8 bases separated the two germline ends. The germline gives CDR1 LNHNV, CDR2 YYDKDF (reference sequence). The CDR3 is 15 residues long. Here the CDR3 DNA reads TGTGCCACCAGCAGGAACACCGCAACTAATGAAAAACTGTTTTTT. Its translation: CATSRNTATNEKLFF.

CDR3 sequence: CASSLGAGAGYTF. The CDR3 nucleotides are TGTGCCAGCAGCTTGGGGGCAGGGGCTGGCTACACCTTC. The chain couples TRBV5-5 to TRBJ1-2; tentatively, D is TRBD1 (6 bases). This CDR3 is 13 amino acids long. The germline CDR1 and CDR2 sequences are SGHKS and YYEKEE (reference sequence). The germline V and J ends were trimmed by 0 bases and 7 bases, with 10 bases remaining between them.

The V call is TRBV7-9, the J call TRBJ2-3, with TRBD2 matching over 7 bases. The V gene's germline CDR1 is SEHNR and CDR2 FQNEAQ (reference sequence). V shed 1 base and J 0 bases; nucleotides not matched to a gene: 1. The CDR3 has 15 amino acids. The CDR3 bases are TGTGCCAGCAGCTTAGGACTAGCTAGCACAGATACGCAGTATTTT. It is translated as CASSLGLASTDTQYF.

The chain's CDR3 is CASSGRASGAHEQYF. DNA for the CDR3: TGCGCCAGCAGCGGGAGGGCTAGCGGAGCCCACGAGCAGTACTTC. The rearrangement joins TRBV5-1 to TRBJ2-7; 7 nucleotides match TRBD2. CDR3 length: 15 amino acids. V was clipped by 4 bases and J by 5 bases; unmatched bases: 12. The germline V gene has CDR1 SGHRS and CDR2 YFSETQ.

The CDR3 protein is CASSPTSVAGAHEQYF. DNA for the CDR3: TGTGCCAGCAGCCCCACCTCAGTAGCGGGGGCCCACGAGCAGTACTTC. The J gene is TRBJ2-7, the V gene TRBV7-9, with TRBD2 matching over 9 bases. CDR1 is SEHNR and CDR2 is FQNEAQ in the germline V gene (reference sequence). The V segment lost 5 bases and the J segment 5 bases; nucleotides outside the gene matches: 13. The CDR3 runs 16 residues.

In its sample, this clone was seen once. V is TRBV2 and J is TRBJ2-7; weak D call: TRBD1 (5 bases). Germline lookup yields CDR1 SNHLY and CDR2 FYNNEI. This CDR3 is 13 amino acids long. V lost 5 bases, J lost 3 bases, and 11 bases lay in between. CDR3 loop: CASSYRSNYEQYF. CDR3 DNA: TGTGCCAGCAGTTACAGGAGCAACTACGAGCAGTACTTC. Full variable domain (outside the CDR3, taken from reference TRBV2 and TRBJ2-7): EPEVTQTPSHQVTQMGQEVILRCVPISNHLYFYWYRQILGQKVEFLVSFYNNEISEKSEIFDDQFSVERPDGSNFTLKIRSTKLEDSAMYFCASSYRSNYEQYFGPGTRLTVT.

V is TRBV5-1 and J is TRBJ2-7; D ambiguous. Germline-derived CDR1 and CDR2 are SGHRS and YFSETQ. CDR3 length equals 14 residues. The V end was cut by 4 bases, the J end by 5 bases, with 16 bases between. CDR3 DNA: TGCGCCAGCAGCCATTATCCGGCTCAGGACGAGCAGTACTTC. Translating it yields CASSHYPAQDEQYF.

The V and J genes are TRBV20-1 and TRBJ2-1, with D possibly TRBD1 on 6 matching bases. The CDR3 extends over 11 amino acids. V shed 5 bases and J shed 9 bases, with 11 bases lying between them. The germline V gene encodes CDR1 DFQATT and CDR2 SNEGSKA (reference sequence). The DNA of the CDR3 is TGCAGTGCTCCCCTAGGGGGTGAGCAGTTCTTC. This sequence encodes CSAPLGGEQFF.

CDR3: CASVPGTANSPLHF. CDR3 DNA sequence: TGTGCCAGCGTCCCGGGGACAGCTAATTCACCCCTCCACTTT. The V call is TRBV21-1, the J call TRBJ1-6; the D call TRBD1 from the table was never checked on the DNA. TRBV21-1 is a pseudogene locus. CDR3 length equals 14 residues.

The gene calls are TRBV11-2 and TRBJ2-1; D possibly corresponds to TRBD2 (5 bases). This CDR3 contains 15 residues. Germline CDR1 and CDR2: SGHAT and FQNNGV. Trimming pared 5 bases from V and 4 bases from J, leaving 15 bases between. The CDR3 DNA reads as TGTGCCAGCAGCCGCGAAAGGGAGCCTTACAATGAGCAGTTCTTC. Protein product: CASSREREPYNEQFF.

The chain couples TRBV5-4 to TRBJ2-2; TRBD2 aligns across 8 bases. Per germline, CDR1 SGHNT and CDR2 YYREEE (reference sequence). This CDR3 is built from 16 residues. J lost 7 bases, V lost 9 bases, and 17 bases had no gene match. The CDR3 DNA follows: TGTGCCACTCAGGACAAGCGGGAGAAGGAGAACGGGGAGCTGTTTTTT. Protein: CATQDKREKENGELFF.

The V gene is TRBV29-1, the J gene TRBJ2-5; D might be TRBD1 (6 bases). The end of the DNA fits TRBJ2-7 better, so the J call may be wrong. CDR3 length: 13 residues. The germline CDR1 and CDR2 sequences are SQVTM and ANQGSEA. The CDR3: CSVEDRQVSEQYF. The CDR3 DNA sequence: TGCAGCGTTGAAGACAGACAGGTCAGCGAGCAGTACTTC.

The chain carries TRBV7-8 and TRBJ2-3, with 8 bases that match TRBD1. Germline lookup yields CDR1 SGHVS and CDR2 FQNEAQ. The CDR3 is 16 amino acids. Trimming took 2 bases from V and 1 from J; bases not matched to a gene: 5. CDR3 DNA sequence: TGTGCCAGCAGCTTAATTACAGGGGGTGGCACAGATACGCAGTATTTT. This encodes CASSLITGGGTDTQYF.

This clone was found a few times. This chain links TRBV7-9 with TRBJ1-2, with TRBD1 identical over 7 bases. Germline V gene data show CDR1 as SEHNR and CDR2 as FQNEAQ (reference sequence). This CDR3 spans 15 amino acids. The J segment lost 4 bases and the V segment lost 6 bases, leaving 11 bases of the junction unmatched. The DNA for the CDR3 is TGTGCCAGCAGAGAAGACAGGGCGCCCATCTATGGCTACACCTTC. This codes for CASREDRAPIYGYTF.

This chain connects TRBV28 to TRBJ2-4; D perhaps matches TRBD1 (5 bases). Germline-derived CDR1 and CDR2 are MDHEN and SYDVKM. V lost 3 bases, J lost 6 bases, and 21 bases lay in between. The CDR3 length is 17 residues. CDR3 bases: TGTGCCAGCAGTTTGGTAACCATTGGGGTCAGGGTAAACATTCAGTACTTC. Translated, it gives CASSLVTIGVRVNIQYF.

The chain couples TRBV10-3 to TRBJ2-1; D is possibly TRBD2 (5 bases). The CDR3 extends over 11 amino acids. V lost 8 bases and J lost 10, with 12 bases in between. Germline CDR1 and CDR2: ENHRY and SYGVKD. In DNA form, the CDR3 reads TGTGCCATCGGGGAGAGAGACGAGCAGTTCTTC. Translated: CAIGERDEQFF.

The rearrangement joins TRBV27 to TRBJ2-1; possibly TRBD2 for D (5 bases). V lost 2 bases and J 6 bases, leaving 14 bases between the germline ends. CDR1 is MNHEY and CDR2 is SMNVEV in the germline V gene (reference sequence). The CDR3 has 15 amino acids. The CDR3 protein is CASSLTGIGFNEQFF. As DNA, the CDR3 is TGTGCCAGCAGTTTAACCGGGATAGGATTCAATGAGCAGTTCTTC.

CDR3 amino acids: CASSSRTGIPGPETQYF. The CDR3 bases are TGTGCCAGCAGTTCGCGGACAGGAATCCCCGGCCCAGAGACCCAGTACTTC. The V gene is TRBV7-9, the J gene TRBJ2-5, with 7 positions matching TRBD1. Per the germline V gene, CDR1 is SEHNR and CDR2 is FQNEAQ (reference sequence). V dropped 6 bases and J dropped 4; count of bases not matched to a gene: 17. The CDR3 is 17 amino acids.

V gene TRBV9 combines with J gene TRBJ2-3, with D perhaps TRBD1 (5 bases). The CDR3 consists of 15 residues. The V end was cut by 3 bases, the J end by 0 bases, with 11 bases between. Germline-derived CDR1 and CDR2 are SGDLS and YYNGEE. CDR3 in DNA: TGTGCCAGCAGCGCCCAGGGTGCGAGCACAGATACGCAGTATTTT. Its protein product is CASSAQGASTDTQYF.

The rearrangement uses TRBV4-1 and TRBJ1-4, with a weak D call TRBD1 (6 bases). Germline assignment: CDR1 MGHRA and CDR2 YSYEKL. V lost 2 bases and J 4 bases, leaving 14 bases between the germline ends. The CDR3 is 16 amino acids. In DNA form, the CDR3 reads TGCGCCAGCAGCCAACCATTACAGGGCTATAATGAAAAACTGTTTTTT. Protein sequence: CASSQPLQGYNEKLFF.